This T cell receptor (beta chain) was sequenced in a study of cytomegalovirus exposure and HLA in healthy donors. The study, taken as a whole, reports: The study found most TCR sequences rare, yet found some public TCRs in many donors.

Concerning this clone itself: Its target is unknown.

CDR1 is SSHAT, CDR2 FNYEAQ, per germline (reference sequence). Trimming took off 2 bases at V and 5 bases at J, with 15 bases between the two ends. The CDR3 has 15 residues. Repertoires were generated with immunoSEQ multiplex PCR, while TCRdb's copy carries only in-frame clones and drops some. The table records roughly 140,000 clones, around 84% of them present only once. The TCR was taken from a man aged 18 to 29 in good health and CMV-seropositive. The J gene is TRBJ2-5, the V gene TRBV7-7; possibly TRBD1 for D (6 bases). Specimen: PBMCs. The CDR3 protein is CASSLYPQGRETQYF. CDR3 nucleotide sequence: TGTGCCAGCAGCTTATACCCCCAGGGGCGGGAGACCCAGTACTTC.